Here is one T cell receptor beta chain with its context. Only in-frame clones appear in the TCRdb table, and some are missing; sequencing was by immunoSEQ multiplex PCR. Here the sample spans about 580,000 clones, about 98% being singletons. The data are from a study of shared clonotypes between healthy human individuals. Naive CD8 cells comprised CD45RO-negative, CCR7-positively selected cells, excluding terminally differentiated effector memory CD45RA+ cells. There are 15 residues in the CDR3. Trimming removed 5 bases from V and 2 bases from J; junction bases left unmatched: 9. Germline assignment: CDR1 SEHNR and CDR2 FQNEAQ (reference sequence).

The receptor was isolated from a man under 40 in good health. Input material: naive CD8+ T cells sorted from blood. The rearrangement links TRBV7-9 to TRBJ2-7; TRBD1 matches at 7 bases. The CDR3 is CASSPRQGWAYEQYF. CDR3 nucleotide sequence: TGTGCCAGCAGCCCCCGACAGGGTTGGGCCTACGAGCAGTACTTC.